The 7 T cell receptor beta chains below were found in one sample sequenced in a study of response to subunit inactivated influenza vaccine. From the RT-PCR reads, TCRdb called clonotypes with MiXCR, one entry per CDR3 protein. The sample has 500,000 to 600,000 distinct CDR3 sequences, roughly 10% seen once; the top ten hold 9.5% to 13%. The sequencing here drew on PBMCs from blood, taken on the day of vaccination. These receptors were collected from a man in his forties or fifties who received an inactivated influenza vaccine.

This clonotype was picked up a small number of times. This chain's CDR3 is CAINPGDRPTGELFF. The CDR3, as DNA: TGTGCCATCAACCCCGGTGACAGGCCCACCGGGGAGCTGTTTTTT. The rearrangement links TRBV10-3 to TRBJ2-2, with D tentatively TRBD1 (6 bases). The CDR3 has 15 amino acids. Germline values: CDR1 ENHRY, CDR2 SYGVKD. Trimming left V 7 bases short and J 4 bases short, with 16 bases between.

This clonotype was found a few times. CDR3 in DNA: TGTGCCAGCAATCCTGGGGGCTTAAATAATTCACCCCTCCACTTT. Translation gives CASNPGGLNNSPLHF. The J gene is TRBJ1-6, the V gene TRBV2; D may be TRBD1 (6 bases). V lost 7 bases to trimming and J lost 5 bases, with 15 bases between them. Looked up from germline, CDR1 is SNHLY and CDR2 is FYNNEI. The CDR3 is 15 residues long.

This clonotype has just a few counts. The chain joins TRBV5-6 to TRBJ2-7, with a weak D call TRBD1 (6 bases). The V gene lost 1 base and the J gene lost 8 bases, with 19 bases spanning the gap. This CDR3 contains 15 residues. Germline lookup yields CDR1 SGHDT and CDR2 YYEEEE. CDR3 DNA: TGTGCCAGCAGCTTGACAAGACAGGCCCAGGAGCAGCAGTACTTC. Translation gives CASSLTRQAQEQQYF.

Notes on this clonotype: A read error may explain this, as a much larger clone is one base away. The genes are TRBV3-1 and TRBJ2-7; TRBD2 aligns across 7 bases. CDR3 size: 14 residues. Unmatched junction bases numbered 7, after V lost 4 bases and J lost 4 bases. The germline gives CDR1 LGHDT, CDR2 YNNKEL (reference sequence). The CDR3 nucleotides are TGTGCCAGCAGCCCTCCAGCGGGGCCGTACGAGCAGTACTTC. This sequence encodes CASSPPAGPYEQYF.

Here the CDR3 reads CSALGGTGVGEAFF. CDR3 nucleotide sequence: TGCAGTGCCCTTGGAGGGACAGGGGTGGGTGAAGCTTTCTTT. This rearrangement joins TRBV20-1 to TRBJ1-1, with 10 bases fitting TRBD1. Germline V gene data show CDR1 as DFQATT and CDR2 as SNEGSKA (reference sequence). V was clipped by 6 bases and J by 7 bases; unmatched bases: 11. CDR3 length: 14 amino acids.

This clonotype was detected only once. J is TRBJ2-7 and V is TRBV19; D not resolved. Germline V lookup: CDR1 LNHDA, CDR2 SQIVND (reference sequence). The CDR3 extends over 15 amino acids. The V and J ends lost 6 bases and 3 bases respectively, with 18 bases between them. The CDR3 loop is CASRKVALGYYEQYF. The CDR3 nucleotides read TGTGCCAGTAGAAAGGTCGCGCTCGGATACTACGAGCAGTACTTC.

The CDR3 sequence: CASSSGGGGRLTDTQYF. CDR3 in DNA: TGTGCCAGCAGTTCGGGAGGAGGGGGCCGCCTCACAGATACGCAGTATTTT. V usage is TRBV6-2 or TRBV6-3 and J usage is TRBJ2-3; possibly TRBD1 or TRBD2 for D (7 bases each). The CDR3 loop spans 17 amino acids. CDR1 MNHEY and CDR2 SVGEGT come from the germline V gene. V lost 4 bases and J 2 bases, leaving 19 bases between the germline ends.